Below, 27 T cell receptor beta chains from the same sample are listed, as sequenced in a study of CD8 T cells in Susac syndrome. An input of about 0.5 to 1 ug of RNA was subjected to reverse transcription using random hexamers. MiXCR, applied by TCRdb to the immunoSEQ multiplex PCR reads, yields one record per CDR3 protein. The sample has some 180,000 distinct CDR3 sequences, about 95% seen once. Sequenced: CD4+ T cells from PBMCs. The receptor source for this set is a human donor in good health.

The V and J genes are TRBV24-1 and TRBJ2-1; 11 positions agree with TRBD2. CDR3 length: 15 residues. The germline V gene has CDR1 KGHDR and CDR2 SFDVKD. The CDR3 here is CAARVAGGSRNEQFF. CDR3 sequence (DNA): TGTGCGGCTAGGGTAGCGGGAGGGAGTAGGAATGAGCAGTTCTTC.

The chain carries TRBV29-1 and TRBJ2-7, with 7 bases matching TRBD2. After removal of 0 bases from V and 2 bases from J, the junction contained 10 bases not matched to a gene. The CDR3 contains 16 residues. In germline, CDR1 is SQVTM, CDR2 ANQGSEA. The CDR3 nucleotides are TGCAGCGTTGAAGATCGGCGGCTAGCGGTGCCCTACGAGCAGTACTTC. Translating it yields CSVEDRRLAVPYEQYF.

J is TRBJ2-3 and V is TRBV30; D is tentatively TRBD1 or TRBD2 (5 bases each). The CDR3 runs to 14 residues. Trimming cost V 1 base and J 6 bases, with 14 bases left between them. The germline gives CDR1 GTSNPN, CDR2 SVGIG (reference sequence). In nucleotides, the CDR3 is TGTGCCTGGAGTGGCTTCGGGACCGCTGATACGCAGTATTTT. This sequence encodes CAWSGFGTADTQYF.

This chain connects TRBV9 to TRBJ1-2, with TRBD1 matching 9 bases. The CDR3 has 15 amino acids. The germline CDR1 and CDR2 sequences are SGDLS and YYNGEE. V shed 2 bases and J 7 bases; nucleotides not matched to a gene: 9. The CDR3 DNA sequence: TGTGCCAGCAGCGTCCTGGGACAGGGAGAAGGTGGCTACACCTTC. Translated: CASSVLGQGEGGYTF.

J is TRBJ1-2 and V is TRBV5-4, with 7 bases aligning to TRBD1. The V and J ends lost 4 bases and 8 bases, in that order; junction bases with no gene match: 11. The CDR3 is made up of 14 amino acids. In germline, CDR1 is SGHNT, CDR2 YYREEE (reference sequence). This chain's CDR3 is CASSDRRTGVGYTF. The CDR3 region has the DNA TGTGCCAGCAGCGATAGACGTACAGGGGTGGGCTACACCTTC.

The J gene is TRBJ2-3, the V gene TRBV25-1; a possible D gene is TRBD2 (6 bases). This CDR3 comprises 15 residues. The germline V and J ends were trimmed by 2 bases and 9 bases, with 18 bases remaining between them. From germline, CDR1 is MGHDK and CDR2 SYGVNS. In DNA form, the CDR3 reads TGTGCCAGCAGTGAACCGGGACTCTTGTCGGACACGCAGTATTTT. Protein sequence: CASSEPGLLSDTQYF.

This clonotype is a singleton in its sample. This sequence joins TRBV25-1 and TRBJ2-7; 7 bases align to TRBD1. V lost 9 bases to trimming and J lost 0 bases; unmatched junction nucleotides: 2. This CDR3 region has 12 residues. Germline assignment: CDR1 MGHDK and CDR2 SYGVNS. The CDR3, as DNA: TGTGCCAGTTGGGACAGCTCCTACGAGCAGTACTTC. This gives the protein CASWDSSYEQYF.

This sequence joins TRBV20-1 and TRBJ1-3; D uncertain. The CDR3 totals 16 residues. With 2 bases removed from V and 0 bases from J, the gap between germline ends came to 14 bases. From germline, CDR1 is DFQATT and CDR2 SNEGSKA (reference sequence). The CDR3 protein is CSARSGPLLSGNTIYF. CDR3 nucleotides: TGCAGTGCTAGATCGGGCCCGCTACTCTCTGGAAACACCATATATTTT.

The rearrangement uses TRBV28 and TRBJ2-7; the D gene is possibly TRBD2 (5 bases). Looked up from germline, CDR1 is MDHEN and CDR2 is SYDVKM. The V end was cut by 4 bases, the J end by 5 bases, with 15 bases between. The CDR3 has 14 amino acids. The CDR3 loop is CASSSTGIRHEQYF. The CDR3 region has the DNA TGTGCCAGCAGTTCGACCGGGATCAGGCACGAGCAGTACTTC.

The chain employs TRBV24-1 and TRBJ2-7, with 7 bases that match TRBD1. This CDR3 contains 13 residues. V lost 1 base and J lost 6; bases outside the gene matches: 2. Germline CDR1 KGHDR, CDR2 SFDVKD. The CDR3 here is CATSDLNRGEQYF. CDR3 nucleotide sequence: TGTGCCACCAGTGATTTAAACAGGGGCGAGCAGTACTTC.

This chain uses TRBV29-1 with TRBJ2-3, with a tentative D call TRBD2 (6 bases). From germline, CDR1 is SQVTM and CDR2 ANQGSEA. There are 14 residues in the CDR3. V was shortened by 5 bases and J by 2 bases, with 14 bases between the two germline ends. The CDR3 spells CSVRGGPNTDTQYF. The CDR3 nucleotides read TGCAGCGTTAGAGGAGGGCCGAACACAGATACGCAGTATTTT.

The CDR3 protein is CAWRRPDRENEQFF. In DNA, the CDR3 is TGTGCCTGGAGGAGACCGGACAGGGAAAATGAGCAGTTCTTC. The V gene is TRBV30, the J gene TRBJ2-1; 8 bases are a match to TRBD1. With 3 bases clipped from V and 7 bases from J, the junction kept 8 bases outside the gene matches. Per the germline V gene, CDR1 is GTSNPN and CDR2 is SVGIG (reference sequence). The CDR3 has 14 residues.

The CDR3 DNA is TGCAGCGTTGGAGAAGCTGGGCCTACGAGGCAGTACTTC. It is translated as CSVGEAGPTRQYF. This chain joins TRBV29-1 and TRBJ2-7, with no clear D. Germline-derived CDR1 and CDR2 are SQVTM and ANQGSEA. CDR3 length: 13 amino acids. The ends were cut back, 4 bases at V and 9 bases at J, with 19 bases in the middle.

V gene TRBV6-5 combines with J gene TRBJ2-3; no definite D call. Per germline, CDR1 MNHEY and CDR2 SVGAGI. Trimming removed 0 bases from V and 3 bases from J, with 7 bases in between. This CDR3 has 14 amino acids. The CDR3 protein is CASSYSMLTDTQYF. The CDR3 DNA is TGTGCCAGCAGTTACTCGATGCTGACAGATACGCAGTATTTT.

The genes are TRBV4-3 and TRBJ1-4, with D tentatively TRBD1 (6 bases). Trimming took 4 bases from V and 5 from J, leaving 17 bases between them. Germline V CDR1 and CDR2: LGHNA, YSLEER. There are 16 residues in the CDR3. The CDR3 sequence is CASSRGLGAGNEKLFF. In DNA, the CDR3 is TGCGCCAGCAGCCGGGGGCTTGGGGCGGGGAATGAAAAACTGTTTTTT.

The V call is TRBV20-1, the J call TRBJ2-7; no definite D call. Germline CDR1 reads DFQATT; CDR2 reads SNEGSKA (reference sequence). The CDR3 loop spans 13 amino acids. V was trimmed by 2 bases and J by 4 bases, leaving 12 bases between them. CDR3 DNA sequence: TGCAGTGCTAGAAGCCCGGCCCTTTACGAGCAGTACTTC. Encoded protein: CSARSPALYEQYF.

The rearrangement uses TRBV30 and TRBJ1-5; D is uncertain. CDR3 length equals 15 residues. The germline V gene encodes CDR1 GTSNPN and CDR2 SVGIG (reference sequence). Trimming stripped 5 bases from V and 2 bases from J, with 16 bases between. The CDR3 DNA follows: TGTGCCTGGGACAATGAGGACTTCGGCAATCAGCCCCAGCATTTT. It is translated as CAWDNEDFGNQPQHF.

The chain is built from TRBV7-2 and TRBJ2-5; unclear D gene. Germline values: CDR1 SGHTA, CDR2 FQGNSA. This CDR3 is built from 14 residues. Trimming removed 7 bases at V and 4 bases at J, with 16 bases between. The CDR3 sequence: CASTRNGPGETQYF. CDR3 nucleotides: TGTGCCAGCACTAGGAACGGGCCTGGAGAGACCCAGTACTTC.

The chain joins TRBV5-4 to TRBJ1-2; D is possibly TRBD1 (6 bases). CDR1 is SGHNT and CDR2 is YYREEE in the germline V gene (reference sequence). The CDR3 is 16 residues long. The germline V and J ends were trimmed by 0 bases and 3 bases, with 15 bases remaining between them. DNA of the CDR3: TGTGCCAGCAGCTTGGCCTCCACAGGGCCGGACTATGGCTACACCTTC. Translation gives CASSLASTGPDYGYTF.

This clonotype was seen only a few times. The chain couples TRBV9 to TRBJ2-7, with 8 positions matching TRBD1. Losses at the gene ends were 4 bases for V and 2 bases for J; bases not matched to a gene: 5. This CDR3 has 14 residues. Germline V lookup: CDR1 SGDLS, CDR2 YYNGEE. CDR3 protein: CASSPGQGAYEQYF. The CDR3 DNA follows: TGTGCCAGCAGCCCCGGACAGGGCGCCTACGAGCAGTACTTC.

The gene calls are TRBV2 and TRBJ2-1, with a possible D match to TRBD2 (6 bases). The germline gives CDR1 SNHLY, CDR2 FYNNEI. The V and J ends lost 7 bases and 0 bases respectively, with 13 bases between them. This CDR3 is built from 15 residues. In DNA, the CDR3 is TGTGCCAGCATTTTTGGCGGGAACTCCTACAATGAGCAGTTCTTC. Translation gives CASIFGGNSYNEQFF.

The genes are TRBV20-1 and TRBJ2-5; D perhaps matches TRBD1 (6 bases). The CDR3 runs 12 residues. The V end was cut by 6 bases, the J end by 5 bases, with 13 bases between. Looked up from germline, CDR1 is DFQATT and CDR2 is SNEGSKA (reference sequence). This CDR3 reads CSARDIEETQYF. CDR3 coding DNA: TGCAGTGCCCGGGACATCGAGGAGACCCAGTACTTC.

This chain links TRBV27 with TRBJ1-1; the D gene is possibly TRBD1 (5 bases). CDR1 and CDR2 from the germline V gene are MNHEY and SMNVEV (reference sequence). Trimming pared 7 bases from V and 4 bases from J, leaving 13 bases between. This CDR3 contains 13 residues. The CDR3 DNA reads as TGTGCCAGCATTCCGGGGCCCGGCACTGAAGCTTTCTTT. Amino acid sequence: CASIPGPGTEAFF.

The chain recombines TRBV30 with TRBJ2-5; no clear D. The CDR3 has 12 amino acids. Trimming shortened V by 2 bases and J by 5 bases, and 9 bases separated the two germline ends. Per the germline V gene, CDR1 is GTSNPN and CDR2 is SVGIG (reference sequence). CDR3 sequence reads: CAWSKRLETQYF. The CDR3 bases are TGTGCCTGGAGTAAGCGCCTGGAGACCCAGTACTTC.

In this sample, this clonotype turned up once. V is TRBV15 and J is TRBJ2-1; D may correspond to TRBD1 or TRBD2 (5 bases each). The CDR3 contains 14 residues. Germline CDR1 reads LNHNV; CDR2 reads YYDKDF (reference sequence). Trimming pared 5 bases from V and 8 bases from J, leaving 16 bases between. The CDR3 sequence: CATSFRDPEDEQFF. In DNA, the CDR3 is TGTGCCACCAGCTTCCGGGACCCCGAGGATGAGCAGTTCTTC. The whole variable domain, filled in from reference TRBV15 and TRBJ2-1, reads DAMVIQNPRYQVTQFGKPVTLSCSQTLNHNVMYWYQQKSSQAPKLLFHYYDKDFNNEADTPDNFQSRRPNTSFCFLDIRSPGLGDTAMYLCATSFRDPEDEQFFGPGTRLTVL.

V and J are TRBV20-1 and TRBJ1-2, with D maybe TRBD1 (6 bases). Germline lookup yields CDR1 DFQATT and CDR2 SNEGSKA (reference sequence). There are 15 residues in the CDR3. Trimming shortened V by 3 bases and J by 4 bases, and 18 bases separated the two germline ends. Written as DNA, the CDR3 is TGCAGTGCTAGTCAACAGGGAAGTGTCCGCTATGGCTACACCTTC. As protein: CSASQQGSVRYGYTF.

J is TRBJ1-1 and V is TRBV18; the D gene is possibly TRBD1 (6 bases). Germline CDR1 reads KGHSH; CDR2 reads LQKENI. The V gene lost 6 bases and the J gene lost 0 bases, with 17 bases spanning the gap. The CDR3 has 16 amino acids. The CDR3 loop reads CASSLKPGTLNTEAFF. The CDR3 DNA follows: TGTGCCAGCTCCCTAAAGCCCGGGACACTGAACACTGAAGCTTTCTTT.